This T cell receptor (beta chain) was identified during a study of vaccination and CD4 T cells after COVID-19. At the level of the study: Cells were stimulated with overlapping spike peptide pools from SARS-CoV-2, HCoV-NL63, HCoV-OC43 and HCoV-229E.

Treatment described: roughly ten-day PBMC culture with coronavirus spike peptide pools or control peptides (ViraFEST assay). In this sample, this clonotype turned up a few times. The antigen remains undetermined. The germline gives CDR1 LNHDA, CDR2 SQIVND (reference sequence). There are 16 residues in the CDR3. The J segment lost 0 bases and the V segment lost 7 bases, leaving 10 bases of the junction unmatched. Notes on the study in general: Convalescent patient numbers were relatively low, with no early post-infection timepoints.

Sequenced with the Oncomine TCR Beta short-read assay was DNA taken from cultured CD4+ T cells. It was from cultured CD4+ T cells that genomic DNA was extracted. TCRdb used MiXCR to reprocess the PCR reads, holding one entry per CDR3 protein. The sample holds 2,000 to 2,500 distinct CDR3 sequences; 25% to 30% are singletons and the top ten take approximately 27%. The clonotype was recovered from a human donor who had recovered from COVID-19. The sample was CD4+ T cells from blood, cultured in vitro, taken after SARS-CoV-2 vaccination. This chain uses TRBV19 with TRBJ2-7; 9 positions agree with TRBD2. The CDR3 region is CASKLSGGLSSYEQYF. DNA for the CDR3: TGTGCCAGTAAACTTAGCGGGGGCCTTAGCTCCTACGAGCAGTACTTC.